These 10 T cell receptor beta chains share one sample of origin, sequenced in a study of blood T cell repertoires in COVID-19. This table comes from immunoSEQ multiplex PCR, and its TCRdb copy is limited to in-frame clones, with some not included. This sample has approximately 150,000 clones, with around four fifths found just once. The specimen sequenced was PBMCs or T cells enriched from blood (not recorded which). Every receptor here comes from a man aged 70 or older who had been exposed to COVID-19.

This chain connects TRBV6-1 to TRBJ1-2; D gene unclear. With 3 bases removed from V and 4 bases from J, the gap between germline ends came to 9 bases. The CDR3 totals 13 residues. CDR1 and CDR2 (germline): MNHNS, SASEGT. CDR3 coding DNA: TGTGCCAGCAGTGACCTAACGTCCTATGGCTACACCTTC. This gives the protein CASSDLTSYGYTF.

The gene calls are TRBV20-1 and TRBJ2-5; 10 nucleotides line up with TRBD1. The V gene end was trimmed by 3 bases and the J gene end by 4 bases; junction bases not matched to a gene: 8. The CDR3 has 15 amino acids. Germline V gives CDR1 DFQATT, CDR2 SNEGSKA (reference sequence). The CDR3 DNA reads as TGCAGTGCTAGTGAAGGACAGGGGGTAGGAGAGACCCAGTACTTC. Protein: CSASEGQGVGETQYF.

The chain has TRBV5-1 and TRBJ1-4; TRBD1 matches at 9 bases. Trimming at V came to 2 bases and at J to 8 bases, leaving 4 bases not matched to a gene. CDR1 is SGHRS and CDR2 is YFSETQ in the germline V gene. The CDR3 totals 14 residues. The CDR3 nucleotides read TGCGCCAGCAGCTTACAGGGGGCAGGAGAAAAACTGTTTTTT. It encodes CASSLQGAGEKLFF.

The V call is TRBV2, the J call TRBJ2-5; D is undetermined. The germline V gene encodes CDR1 SNHLY and CDR2 FYNNEI. CDR3 length equals 13 residues. V was clipped by 7 bases and J by 0 bases, with 9 bases between them. CDR3 in DNA: TGTGCCAGCATTGGTGGGCACCAAGAGACCCAGTACTTC. Amino acid sequence: CASIGGHQETQYF.

The chain recombines TRBV4-2 with TRBJ1-4, with D possibly TRBD1 on 5 matching bases. V lost 4 bases and J lost 6, with 15 bases in between. CDR3 size: 15 residues. CDR1 and CDR2 (germline): LGHNA, YNFKEQ. CDR3 in DNA: TGTGCCAGCAGCCCGTCGGGGGTGGGGGATGAAAAACTGTTTTTT. Its translation is CASSPSGVGDEKLFF.

The chain joins TRBV2 to TRBJ2-7, with a tentative D call TRBD2 (6 bases). The CDR3 length is 13 residues. V gave up 6 bases and J gave up 2 bases, with 11 bases separating them. The V gene's germline CDR1 is SNHLY and CDR2 FYNNEI. The CDR3 loop reads CASRRDSPYEQYF. The CDR3 DNA is TGTGCCAGCAGAAGGGACTCTCCCTACGAGCAGTACTTC.

This clone was observed a few times. Other DNA sequences from this sample encode an identical CDR3 as well. This chain links TRBV6-5 with TRBJ1-5; D call uncertain. The length of the CDR3 is 13 residues. V was pared by 4 bases and J by 0 bases, with 4 bases between. Per the germline V gene, CDR1 is MNHEY and CDR2 is SVGAGI. DNA of the CDR3: TGTGCCAGCAGTTCCAATAGCAATCAGCCCCAGCATTTT. As protein: CASSSNSNQPQHF.

The J gene is TRBJ1-1, the V gene TRBV19; D unclear. The V gene's germline CDR1 is LNHDA and CDR2 SQIVND (reference sequence). Trimming stripped 6 bases from V and 1 base from J, with 12 bases between. CDR3 length: 14 residues. As DNA, the CDR3 is TGTGCCAGTAGACCGAATTCCGGGAACACTGAAGCTTTCTTT. As protein: CASRPNSGNTEAFF.

The V gene is TRBV19, the J gene TRBJ1-1, with D maybe TRBD1 (6 bases). Per the germline V gene, CDR1 is LNHDA and CDR2 is SQIVND (reference sequence). Trimming stripped 4 bases from V and 0 bases from J, with 12 bases between. The CDR3 is 15 residues long. The CDR3 loop is CASSRGLGVNTEAFF. The CDR3 bases are TGTGCCAGTAGTAGGGGGCTTGGGGTGAACACTGAAGCTTTCTTT. Combining the CDR3 with reference TRBV19 and TRBJ1-1 gives the whole variable domain DGGITQSPKYLFRKEGQNVTLSCEQNLNHDAMYWYRQDPGQGLRLIYYSQIVNDFQKGDIAEGYSVSREKKESFPLTVTSAQKNPTAFYLCASSRGLGVNTEAFFGQGTRLTVV.

This chain links TRBV28 with TRBJ2-1, with TRBD2 matching over 10 bases. Looked up from germline, CDR1 is MDHEN and CDR2 is SYDVKM. This CDR3 is 17 amino acids long. Losses at the gene ends were 4 bases for V and 2 bases for J; bases not matched to a gene: 8. Here the CDR3 reads CASSSTRTSGTYNEQFF. The CDR3 DNA reads TGTGCCAGCAGTTCCACCCGGACTAGCGGAACCTACAATGAGCAGTTCTTC.